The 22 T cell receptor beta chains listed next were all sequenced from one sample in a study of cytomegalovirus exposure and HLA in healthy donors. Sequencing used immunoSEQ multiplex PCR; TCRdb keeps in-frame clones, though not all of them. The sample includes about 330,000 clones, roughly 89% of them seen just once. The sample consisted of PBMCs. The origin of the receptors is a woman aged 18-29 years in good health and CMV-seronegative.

The CDR3 coding sequence is TGCGCCAGCAGCTTGAGCCCTAATGAAAAACTGTTTTTT. It yields the protein CASSLSPNEKLFF. The J gene is TRBJ1-4, the V gene TRBV5-1; no clear D. This CDR3 is built from 13 residues. Germline V gives CDR1 SGHRS, CDR2 YFSETQ. Trimming took 1 base from V and 3 from J, leaving 4 bases between them.

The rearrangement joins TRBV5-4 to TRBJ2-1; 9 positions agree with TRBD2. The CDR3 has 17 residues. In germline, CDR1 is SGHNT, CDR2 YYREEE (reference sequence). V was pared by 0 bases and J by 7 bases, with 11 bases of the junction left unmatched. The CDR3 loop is CASSLAGVAGEINEQFF. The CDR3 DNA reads TGTGCCAGCAGCTTGGCCGGAGTAGCGGGAGAGATAAATGAGCAGTTCTTC.

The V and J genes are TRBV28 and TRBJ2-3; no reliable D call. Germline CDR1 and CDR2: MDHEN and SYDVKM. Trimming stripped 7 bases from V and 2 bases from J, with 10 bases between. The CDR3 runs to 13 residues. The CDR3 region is CASTLGSTDTQYF. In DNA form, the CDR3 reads TGTGCCAGCACCCTGGGCTCCACAGATACGCAGTATTTT.

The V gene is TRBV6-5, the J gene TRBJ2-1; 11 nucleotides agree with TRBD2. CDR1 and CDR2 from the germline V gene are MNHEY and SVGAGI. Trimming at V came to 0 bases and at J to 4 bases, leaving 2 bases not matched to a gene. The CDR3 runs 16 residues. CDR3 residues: CASSYSGLAVYNEQFF. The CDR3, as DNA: TGTGCCAGCAGTTACTCGGGACTAGCGGTATACAATGAGCAGTTCTTC.

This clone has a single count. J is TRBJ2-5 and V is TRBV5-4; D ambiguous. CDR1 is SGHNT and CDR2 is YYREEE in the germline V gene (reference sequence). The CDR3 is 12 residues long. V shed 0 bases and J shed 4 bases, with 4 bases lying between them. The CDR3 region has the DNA TGTGCCAGCAGCTTGGATAGAGAGACCCAGTACTTC. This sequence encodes CASSLDRETQYF.

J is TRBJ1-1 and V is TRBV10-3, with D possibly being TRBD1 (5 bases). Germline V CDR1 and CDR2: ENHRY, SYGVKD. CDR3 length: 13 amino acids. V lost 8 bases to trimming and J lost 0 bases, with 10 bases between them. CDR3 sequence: CAIGGSMNTEAFF. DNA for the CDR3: TGTGCCATCGGGGGGAGTATGAACACTGAAGCTTTCTTT.

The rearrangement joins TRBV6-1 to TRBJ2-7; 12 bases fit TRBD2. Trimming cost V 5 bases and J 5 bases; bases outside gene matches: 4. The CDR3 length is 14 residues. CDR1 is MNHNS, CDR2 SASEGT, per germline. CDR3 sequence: CASSRLAGANEQYF. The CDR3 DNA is TGTGCCAGCAGTCGACTAGCGGGGGCCAACGAGCAGTACTTC.

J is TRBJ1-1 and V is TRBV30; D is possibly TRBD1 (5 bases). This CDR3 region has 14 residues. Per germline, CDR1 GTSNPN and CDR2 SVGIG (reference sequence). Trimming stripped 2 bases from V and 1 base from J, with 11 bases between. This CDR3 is CAWSFGGTNTEAFF. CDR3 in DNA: TGTGCCTGGAGTTTCGGAGGGACGAACACTGAAGCTTTCTTT.

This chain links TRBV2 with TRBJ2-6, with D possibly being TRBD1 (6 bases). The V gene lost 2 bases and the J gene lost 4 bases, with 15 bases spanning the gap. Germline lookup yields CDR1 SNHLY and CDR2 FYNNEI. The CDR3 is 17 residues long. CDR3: CASSEFFSGDGANVLTF. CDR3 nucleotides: TGTGCCAGCAGTGAATTTTTCTCAGGGGACGGGGCCAACGTCCTGACTTTC.

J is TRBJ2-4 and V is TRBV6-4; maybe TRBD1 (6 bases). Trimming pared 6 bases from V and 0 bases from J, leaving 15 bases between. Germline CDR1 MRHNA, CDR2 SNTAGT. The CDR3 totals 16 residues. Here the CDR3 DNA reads TGTGCCAGCAGGAGGGGGACACCGATAGCCAAAAACATTCAGTACTTC. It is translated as CASRRGTPIAKNIQYF.

The CDR3 nucleotides read TGTGCCAGCAGCCGGGTCACCGGGGGAGAGACCCAGTACTTC. It encodes CASSRVTGGETQYF. The V call is TRBV7-2, the J call TRBJ2-5; a weak D match, TRBD2 (6 bases). V was shortened by 5 bases and J by 4 bases, with 14 bases between the two germline ends. The CDR3 is made up of 14 amino acids. Germline CDR1 SGHTA, CDR2 FQGNSA.

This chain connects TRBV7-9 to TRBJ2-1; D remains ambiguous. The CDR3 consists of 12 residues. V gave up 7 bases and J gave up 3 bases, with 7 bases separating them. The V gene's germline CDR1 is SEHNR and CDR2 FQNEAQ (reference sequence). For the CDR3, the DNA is TGTGCCAGCAACTCCAACTACAATGAGCAGTTCTTC. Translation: CASNSNYNEQFF. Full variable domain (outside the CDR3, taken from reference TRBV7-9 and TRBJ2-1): DTGVSQNPRHKITKRGQNVTFRCDPISEHNRLYWYRQTLGQGPEFLTYFQNEAQLEKSRLLSDRFSAERPKGSFSTLEIQRTEQGDSAMYLCASNSNYNEQFFGPGTRLTVL.

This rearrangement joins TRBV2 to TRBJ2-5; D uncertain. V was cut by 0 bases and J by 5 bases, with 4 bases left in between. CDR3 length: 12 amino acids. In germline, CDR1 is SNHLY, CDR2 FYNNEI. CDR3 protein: CASSEAPETQYF. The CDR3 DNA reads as TGTGCCAGCAGTGAAGCTCCGGAGACCCAGTACTTC.

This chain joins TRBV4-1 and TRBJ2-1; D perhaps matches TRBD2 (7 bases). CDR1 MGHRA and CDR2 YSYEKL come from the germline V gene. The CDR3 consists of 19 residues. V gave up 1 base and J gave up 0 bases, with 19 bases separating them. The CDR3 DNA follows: TGCGCCAGCAGCCAAGTGACGGTCGGGGGCGGGAGCTCCTACAATGAGCAGTTCTTC. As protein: CASSQVTVGGGSSYNEQFF.

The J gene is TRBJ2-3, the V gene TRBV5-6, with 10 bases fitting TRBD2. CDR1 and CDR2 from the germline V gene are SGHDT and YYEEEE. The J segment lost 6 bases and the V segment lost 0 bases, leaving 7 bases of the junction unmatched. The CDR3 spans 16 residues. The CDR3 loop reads CASSLASGSLGDTQYF. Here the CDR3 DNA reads TGTGCCAGCAGCTTGGCTAGCGGGAGTCTGGGGGATACGCAGTATTTT.

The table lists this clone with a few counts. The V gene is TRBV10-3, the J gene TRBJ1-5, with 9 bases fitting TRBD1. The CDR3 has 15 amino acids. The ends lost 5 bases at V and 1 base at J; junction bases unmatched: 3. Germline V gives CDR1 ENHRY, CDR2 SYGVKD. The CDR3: CAISTGGGSNQPQHF. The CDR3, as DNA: TGTGCCATCAGTACAGGGGGCGGAAGCAATCAGCCCCAGCATTTT.

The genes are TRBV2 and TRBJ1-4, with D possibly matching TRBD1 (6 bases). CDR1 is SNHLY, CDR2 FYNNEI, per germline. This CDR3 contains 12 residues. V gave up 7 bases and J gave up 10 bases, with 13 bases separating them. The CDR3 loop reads CASTDDRPKLFF. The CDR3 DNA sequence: TGTGCCAGCACCGACGACAGGCCAAAACTGTTTTTT.

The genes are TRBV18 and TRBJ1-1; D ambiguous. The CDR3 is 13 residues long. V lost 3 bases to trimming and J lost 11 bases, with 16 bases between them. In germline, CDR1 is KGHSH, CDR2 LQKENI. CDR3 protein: CASSPGEGDEAFF. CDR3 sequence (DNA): TGTGCCAGCTCACCCGGGGAGGGCGATGAGGCTTTCTTT. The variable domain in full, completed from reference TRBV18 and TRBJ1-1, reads NAGVMQNPRHLVRRRGQEARLRCSPMKGHSHVYWYRQLPEEGLKFMVYLQKENIIDESGMPKERFSAEFPKEGPSILRIQQVVRGDSAAYFCASSPGEGDEAFFGQGTRLTVV.

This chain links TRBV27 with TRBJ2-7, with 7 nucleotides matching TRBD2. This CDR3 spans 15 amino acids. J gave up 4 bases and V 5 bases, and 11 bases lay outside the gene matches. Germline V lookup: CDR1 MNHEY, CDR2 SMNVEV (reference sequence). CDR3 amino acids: CASSLKGRGPYEQYF. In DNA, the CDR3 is TGTGCCAGCAGTCTTAAGGGGAGGGGCCCGTACGAGCAGTACTTC.

The CDR3 DNA reads TGTGCCAGCAGTTTCCGGCCCGGCGGCTACGAGCAGTACTTC. Protein: CASSFRPGGYEQYF. The chain uses TRBV27 and TRBJ2-7, with D uncertain. V dropped 3 bases and J dropped 3 bases, with 12 bases sitting between them. CDR3 length equals 14 residues. Germline-derived CDR1 and CDR2 are MNHEY and SMNVEV (reference sequence).

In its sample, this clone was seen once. As DNA, the CDR3 is TGTGCCTGGAGTGTAGAAGGCCAGGGGGCGGCCAATGAGCAGTTCTTC. It codes for CAWSVEGQGAANEQFF. The chain has TRBV30 and TRBJ2-1, with TRBD1 identical over 8 bases. J was trimmed by 6 bases and V by 0 bases; bases with no gene match: 10. Per germline, CDR1 GTSNPN and CDR2 SVGIG (reference sequence). CDR3 length: 16 residues.

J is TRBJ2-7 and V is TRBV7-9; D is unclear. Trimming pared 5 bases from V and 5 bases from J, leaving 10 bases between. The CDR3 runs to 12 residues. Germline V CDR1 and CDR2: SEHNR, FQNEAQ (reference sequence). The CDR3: CASSNSADEQYF. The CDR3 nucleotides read TGTGCCAGCAGCAACTCCGCGGACGAGCAGTACTTC.